Presented here are 10 T cell receptor beta chains from one specimen sequenced in a study of shared clonotypes between healthy human individuals. Sequenced by immunoSEQ multiplex PCR; TCRdb stores in-frame clones only, minus some. The profile shows around 1.6 million clones, around 98% of them singletons. The specimen sequenced was naive CD4+ T cells sorted from blood. Regarding subset: CD45RA+ positively selected. Receptors originate from a man under 40 in good health.

The chain uses TRBV5-6 and TRBJ1-1, with a weak D call TRBD1 (6 bases). CDR1 is SGHDT and CDR2 is YYEEEE in the germline V gene. V was trimmed by 4 bases and J by 11 bases, leaving 18 bases between them. The CDR3 runs 13 residues. The DNA for the CDR3 is TGTGCCAGCAGCGAGGGGGGTTTGGACGCGGCTTTCTTT. This gives the protein CASSEGGLDAAFF.

The chain carries TRBV28 and TRBJ1-5, with D hard to call. The CDR3 is 15 amino acids. V dropped 6 bases and J dropped 2 bases, with 14 bases sitting between them. Germline assignment: CDR1 MDHEN and CDR2 SYDVKM. The CDR3 sequence: CASSVRSGGNQPQHF. CDR3 DNA sequence: TGTGCCAGCAGCGTTAGATCTGGGGGCAATCAGCCCCAGCATTTT.

V usage is TRBV6-6 and J usage is TRBJ1-5, with D possibly being TRBD1 (5 bases). The CDR3 runs to 14 residues. Trimming took 7 bases from V and 0 from J, leaving 10 bases between them. The germline V gene encodes CDR1 MNHNY and CDR2 SVGAGI (reference sequence). The CDR3 region is CASKRGNSNQPQHF. CDR3 coding DNA: TGTGCCAGCAAGCGGGGGAATAGCAATCAGCCCCAGCATTTT.

This rearrangement joins TRBV7-9 to TRBJ1-3, with D perhaps matching TRBD1 (5 bases). This CDR3 contains 16 residues. The V end lost 5 bases, the J end lost 0 bases, and 14 bases lay between the germline ends. Per the germline V gene, CDR1 is SEHNR and CDR2 is FQNEAQ (reference sequence). This chain's CDR3 is CASSPPRGDSGNTIYF. For the CDR3, the DNA is TGTGCCAGCAGCCCCCCCCGGGGCGACTCTGGAAACACCATATATTTT.

The rearrangement uses TRBV4-2 and TRBJ2-7; 9 bases are shared with TRBD2. This CDR3 contains 15 residues. With V trimmed by 6 bases and J by 5 bases, 11 bases remained unmatched. CDR1 is LGHNA, CDR2 YNFKEQ, per germline. The CDR3 spells CASRKLSSGSDEQYF. Here the CDR3 DNA reads TGTGCCAGCAGAAAGCTTAGTAGCGGGAGCGACGAGCAGTACTTC.

The chain couples TRBV27 to TRBJ1-2; D is unresolved. The CDR3 is 15 amino acids. With 4 bases removed from V and 2 bases from J, the gap between germline ends came to 14 bases. Germline loops: CDR1 MNHEY, CDR2 SMNVEV (reference sequence). The CDR3 DNA reads TGTGCCAGCAGTTCAACAATTACGGACAACTATGGCTACACCTTC. Its protein is CASSSTITDNYGYTF.

This chain links TRBV7-8 with TRBJ2-3; D is ambiguous. CDR1 is SGHVS, CDR2 FQNEAQ, per germline. Trimming removed 2 bases from V and 0 bases from J, with 9 bases in between. The CDR3 is 15 residues long. The CDR3 spells CASSLLGGSTDTQYF. The CDR3, as DNA: TGTGCCAGCAGCTTACTCGGCGGCAGCACAGATACGCAGTATTTT.

This chain uses TRBV5-8 with TRBJ2-1; the match to TRBD1 covers 8 bases. The CDR3 totals 14 residues. Germline lookup yields CDR1 SGHTS and CDR2 YDEGEE. V gave up 4 bases and J gave up 7 bases; unmatched junction bases: 7. In DNA, the CDR3 is TGTGCCAGCAGCCTTCGACAGGGGCAGAATGAGCAGTTCTTC. It yields the protein CASSLRQGQNEQFF.

This chain joins TRBV4-2 and TRBJ1-1; D is possibly TRBD1 (6 bases). Trimming shortened V by 1 base and J by 4 bases, and 25 bases separated the two germline ends. CDR3 size: 19 residues. The germline V gene encodes CDR1 LGHNA and CDR2 YNFKEQ. The CDR3 protein is CASSQVQGQGLGSATEAFF. CDR3 DNA: TGTGCCAGCAGCCAAGTTCAGGGCCAGGGGTTGGGATCGGCCACTGAAGCTTTCTTT.

This sequence joins TRBV4-3 and TRBJ1-2, with 9 bases aligning to TRBD1. The V gene end was trimmed by 3 bases and the J gene end by 4 bases; junction bases not matched to a gene: 12. The CDR3 sequence is 17 residues long. Per germline, CDR1 LGHNA and CDR2 YSLEER. This CDR3 reads CASSHLYRDRDPYGYTF. The CDR3 nucleotides are TGCGCCAGCAGCCATCTTTACCGGGACAGGGACCCCTATGGCTACACCTTC.